One T cell receptor beta chain is described in this entry. Its cognate antigen has yet to be identified. The sequencer was a NextSeq 550. The Human TCR Profiling Kit (MiLaboratory) was used to make UMI-labeled 5' RACE TRB cDNA libraries. cDNA synthesis used the entire amount of extracted RNA, and PCR amplification then used the entire amount of cDNA produced. Libraries were prepared in parallel with an identical number of PCR cycles. The paper's data handling went like this. With a requirement of at least two reads per UMI, MIGEC and MiXCR extracted about 50,000 +/- 10,000 unique UMI-labeled TRB cDNA molecules per library. On average, about 40,000 +/- 10,000 functional in-frame TRB CDR3 nucleotide clonotypes lacking stop codons were found per library. After downsampling to 5000 UMI-labeled TRB molecules per sample, diversity metrics, including normalized Shannon-Wiener and Chao1, were computed in VDJtools. VDJtools computed clonotype-size-weighted physicochemical properties of the central five CDR3 residues: interaction energy, strength, volume and Kidera factor 4. TCRdb reprocessed the reads, so every CDR3 protein sequence counts as one entry and DNA is not shown. In this record, the V and J calls reflect TCRdb's handling and not the investigators' own analysis. The sample has more than 80,000 distinct CDR3 sequences on record. The biggest ten clones account for more than 0.3% of the sample.

From the cysteine through the phenylalanine, the CDR3 covers 14 amino acids. The coding DNA is unavailable. This sample stems from a study of CXCR3-negative and CXCR3-positive naive CD8 T cells (dated by TCRdb to between 2019 and 2020). Background on the whole study: In total, 130 million to 150 million TRB reads were obtained, which works out to roughly 1.5 +/- 0.3 million reads per library. Data from 11 donors, pooled across two independent experiments, went into the diversity and physicochemical repertoire analyses. For the TRBV-TRBJ cluster analysis, the naive subsets came from 5 donors, while the memory cells came from 3 donors.

Each CD8+ T cell subset was flow-sorted in triplicate, and 300,000 or so cells per subset were placed directly into RLT lysis buffer. Naive CD8+ T cells were defined stringently as CD45RO-CCR7+CD27+CD95- to exclude memory contaminants. Using standard density gradient centrifugation, peripheral blood mononuclear cells were isolated from buffy coats. Naive CXCR3-negative and CXCR3-positive CD8+ T cells were flow-sorted using a FACSAria III. Total RNA was extracted from sorted cells with an RNeasy Mini Kit. Overall results and qualifications from the work: Compared with CXCR3-negative naive cells, CXCR3-positive naive cells had TRB CDR3s with higher hydrophobicity (lower Kidera factor 4), lower energy, and higher strength and volume indices. Because CXCR3 expression was partially decreased after cryopreservation, freshly isolated PBMCs were used for most assays. Within the same donor, TRBV-TRBJ usage looked similar between naive CXCR3-negative and CXCR3-positive cells, but memory cells had distinct patterns. Surface CD5, linked to self-reactivity in mice, was comparable between naive subsets; TCR interaction strength was therefore also inferred from TRB CDR3 physicochemical properties. Repertoire diversity was comparably high in both naive subsets but much lower in memory CD8+ T cells.

The sequencing sample was made of naive CXCR3+ CD8+ T cells from blood. The sample's cell subset or site, from its label and the paper: CD45RO-CCR7+CD27+CD95- naive CD8+ T cells expressing CXCR3 (TNR3+). The chain uses TRBV12-3 or TRBV12-4 and TRBJ2-7; lacking DNA, the TRBD2 call made by TCRdb goes unchecked. This receptor was identified in a human donor in good health. Some clones in this sample may be carry-over from other donors' samples. CDR3 loop: CASNAGSLSYEQYF.